This T cell receptor (beta chain) was profiled in a study of T cells in Graves' hyperthyroidism and ophthalmopathy. The investigators amplified TCR beta CDR3 regions from RNA transcripts. A set of HTBI primers served as the primers for a first-round RT-PCR of the TCR CDR3. MiXCR was run by TCRdb on the multiplex PCR reads, yielding one entry per CDR3 protein. The sample shows 500,000 to 600,000 distinct CDR3 sequences, just over 45% of them seen only once. About this clonotype itself: Antigen: not known.

The CDR3 extends over 19 amino acids. Germline V CDR1 and CDR2: SGHNT, YYREEE (reference sequence). The V and J ends lost 3 bases and 0 bases, in that order; junction bases with no gene match: 13. Findings and caveats of the study: The authors' 13 V-J model separated ophthalmopathy from stable hyperthyroidism.

The chain joins TRBV5-4 to TRBJ2-3, with 10 bases aligning to TRBD2. Sequences were obtained from peripheral blood or thyroid tissue (not recorded which). The clonotype was recovered from a woman under 30 with Graves' hyperthyroidism. The chain's CDR3 is CASSSTRTSGLDSTDTQYF. The CDR3, as DNA: TGTGCCAGCAGCTCTACTCGGACTAGCGGCCTTGACAGCACAGATACGCAGTATTTT.